This note documents a single T cell receptor (beta chain) sequence. The target antigen is unknown. The data were taken from a study of T cell repertoires in cytomegalovirus infection. As for the study in general: CMV epitopes that were recently identified and HLA-C-restricted were used alongside well-studied HLA-B-restricted ones. TCR beta signatures that were public indicated CMV infection and matching HLA type.

TCRdb used MiXCR to reprocess the reads, holding one entry per CDR3 protein. The table includes some 500,000 distinct CDR3 sequences, 40% detected once. The study, taken as a whole, reports: HLA-C-restricted, CMV-specific TCR beta clonotypes were dominant ex vivo.

The CDR3 runs 15 residues. V shed 4 bases and J shed 0 bases, with 10 bases lying between them. Per the germline V gene, CDR1 is MNHNS and CDR2 is SASEGT. This chain connects TRBV6-1 to TRBJ1-5; D gene unclear. The material sequenced was cultured PBMCs, taken from culture after CMV antigen stimulation. The TCR sequence derives from a human donor in good health (CMV status not recorded). Some clones in this sample may be carry-over from other donors' samples. The DNA of the CDR3 is TGTGCCAGCAGTGCCGATCGCAATAGCAATCAGCCCCAGCATTTT. It codes for CASSADRNSNQPQHF.